The subject of this entry is one T cell receptor (beta chain). The PCR ran on 60 Vbeta and 13 Jbeta primers. Libraries were prepared by immunoSEQ multiplex PCR; TCRdb keeps only in-frame clonotypes and omits some of them. Here the sample spans fewer than 200,000 clones, more than 70% being singletons. The data derive from a study of cytomegalovirus exposure and HLA in healthy donors. V shed 5 bases and J shed 7 bases, with 8 bases lying between them. The CDR3 totals 11 residues. Germline values: CDR1 LNHDA, CDR2 SQIVND (reference sequence). The material sequenced was PBMCs. This chain joins TRBV19 and TRBJ1-2, with a weak D call TRBD1 (5 bases). The source of this sequence is a male donor in good health and CMV-seronegative. In DNA form, the CDR3 reads TGTGCCAGTAGTCCAGGGCTTGGCTACACCTTC. It encodes CASSPGLGYTF.